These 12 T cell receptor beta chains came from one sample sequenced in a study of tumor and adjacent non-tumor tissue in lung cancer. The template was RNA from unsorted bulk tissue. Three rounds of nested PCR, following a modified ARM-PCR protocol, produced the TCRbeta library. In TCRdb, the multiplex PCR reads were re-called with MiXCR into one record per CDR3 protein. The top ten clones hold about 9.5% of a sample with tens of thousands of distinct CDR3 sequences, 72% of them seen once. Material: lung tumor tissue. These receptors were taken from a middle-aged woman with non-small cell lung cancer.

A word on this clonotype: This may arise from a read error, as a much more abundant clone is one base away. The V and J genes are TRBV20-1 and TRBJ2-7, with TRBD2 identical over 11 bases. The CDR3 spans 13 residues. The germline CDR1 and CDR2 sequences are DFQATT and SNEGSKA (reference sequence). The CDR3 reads CIAKLAGVGEQYF. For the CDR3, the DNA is TGCATTGCTAAACTAGCGGGAGTTGGGGAGCAGTACTTC.

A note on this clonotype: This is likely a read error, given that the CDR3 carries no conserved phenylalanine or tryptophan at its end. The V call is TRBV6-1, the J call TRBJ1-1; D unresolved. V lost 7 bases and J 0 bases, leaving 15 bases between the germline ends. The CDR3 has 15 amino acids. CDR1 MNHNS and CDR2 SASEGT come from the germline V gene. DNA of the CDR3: TGTGCCAGCAATCCGTACCGACGGATGAACACTGAAGCTTTCTCT. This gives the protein CASNPYRRMNTEAFS.

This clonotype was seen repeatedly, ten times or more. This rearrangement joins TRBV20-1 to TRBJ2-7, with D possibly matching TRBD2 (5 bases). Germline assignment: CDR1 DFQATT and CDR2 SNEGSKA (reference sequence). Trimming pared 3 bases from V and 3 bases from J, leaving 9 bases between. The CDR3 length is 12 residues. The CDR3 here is CSAREDFYEQYF. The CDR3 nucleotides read TGCAGTGCTAGGGAGGACTTCTACGAGCAGTACTTC.

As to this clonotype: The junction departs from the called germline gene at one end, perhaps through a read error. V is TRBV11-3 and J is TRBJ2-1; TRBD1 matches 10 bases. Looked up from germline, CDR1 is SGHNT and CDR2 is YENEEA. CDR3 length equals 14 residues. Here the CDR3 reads CVSNHGQGGNEQFF. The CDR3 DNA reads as TGTGTCAGCAACCACGGACAGGGGGGCAATGAGCAGTTCTTC.

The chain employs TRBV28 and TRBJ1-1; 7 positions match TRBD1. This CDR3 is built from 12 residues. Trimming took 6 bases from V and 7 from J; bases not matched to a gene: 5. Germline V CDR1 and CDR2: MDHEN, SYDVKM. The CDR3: CASRDRKGEAFF. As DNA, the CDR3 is TGTGCCAGCAGGGACAGGAAGGGTGAAGCTTTCTTT.

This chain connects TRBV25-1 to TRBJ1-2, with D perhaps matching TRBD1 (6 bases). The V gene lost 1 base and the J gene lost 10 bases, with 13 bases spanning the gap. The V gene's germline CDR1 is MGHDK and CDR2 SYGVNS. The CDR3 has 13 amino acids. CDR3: CASSELRGNDYTF. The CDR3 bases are TGTGCCAGCAGTGAATTGAGGGGGAACGACTACACCTTC.

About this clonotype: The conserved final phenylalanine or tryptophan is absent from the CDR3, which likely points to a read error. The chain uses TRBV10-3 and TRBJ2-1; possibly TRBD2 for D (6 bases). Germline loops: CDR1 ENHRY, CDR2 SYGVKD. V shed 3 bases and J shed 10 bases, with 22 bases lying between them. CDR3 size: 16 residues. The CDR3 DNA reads TGTGCCATCAGTGAATCCCTAATTAGCGGTGAAAAAGAGCAGTTCCTC. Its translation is CAISESLISGEKEQFL.

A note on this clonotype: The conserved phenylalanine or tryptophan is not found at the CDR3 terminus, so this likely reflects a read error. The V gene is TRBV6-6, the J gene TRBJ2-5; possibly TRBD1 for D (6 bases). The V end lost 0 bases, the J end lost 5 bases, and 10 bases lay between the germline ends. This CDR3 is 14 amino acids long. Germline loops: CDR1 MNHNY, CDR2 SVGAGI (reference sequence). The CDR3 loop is CASSYSMGAETQYI. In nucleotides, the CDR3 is TGTGCCAGCAGTTACTCGATGGGGGCCGAGACCCAGTACATT.

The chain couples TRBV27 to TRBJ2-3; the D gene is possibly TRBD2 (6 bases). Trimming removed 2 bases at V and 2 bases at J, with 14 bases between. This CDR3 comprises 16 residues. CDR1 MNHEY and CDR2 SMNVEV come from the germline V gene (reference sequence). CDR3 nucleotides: TGTGCCAGCAGTTTAACCACCCGGGGACTCACAGATACGCAGTATTTT. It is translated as CASSLTTRGLTDTQYF.

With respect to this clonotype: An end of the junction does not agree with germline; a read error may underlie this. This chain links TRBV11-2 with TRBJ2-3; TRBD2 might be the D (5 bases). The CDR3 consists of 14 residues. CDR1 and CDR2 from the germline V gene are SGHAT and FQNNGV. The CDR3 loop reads CASGLIGSTYTQYF. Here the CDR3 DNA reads TGTGCCAGCGGCTTAATTGGGAGCACATATACGCAGTATTTT.

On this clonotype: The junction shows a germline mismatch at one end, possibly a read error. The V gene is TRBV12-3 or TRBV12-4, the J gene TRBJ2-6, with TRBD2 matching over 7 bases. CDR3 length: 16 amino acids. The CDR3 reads CASNLSNSRGVNVLTF. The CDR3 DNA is TGTGCCAGCAATTTAAGTAACTCTCGGGGGGTCAACGTCCTGACTTTC.

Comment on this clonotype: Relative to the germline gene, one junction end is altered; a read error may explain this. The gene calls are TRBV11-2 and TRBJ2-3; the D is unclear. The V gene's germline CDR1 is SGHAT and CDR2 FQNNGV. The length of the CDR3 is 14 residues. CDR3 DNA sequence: TGTGCCACCAGCCCTCTGAGCACGACAGATACGCAGTATTTT. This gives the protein CATSPLSTTDTQYF. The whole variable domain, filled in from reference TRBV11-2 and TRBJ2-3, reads EAGVAQSPRYKIIEKRQSVAFWCNPISGHATLYWYQQILGQGPKLLIQFQNNGVVDDSQLPKDRFSAERLKGVDSTLKIQPAKLEDSAVYLCATSPLSTTDTQYFGPGTRLTVL.